This TCR beta chain was obtained from a study of Ad26.COV2.S vaccination and SARS-CoV-2 variants. The method was immunoSEQ multiplex PCR; TCRdb's version includes in-frame clones alone and lacks a portion of them. The sample lists 350,000 to 600,000 clones; 80% to 90% were seen once. Trimming removed 6 bases from V and 8 bases from J, with 16 bases in between. The CDR3 is made up of 13 amino acids. This clone was observed once. Treatment reported: about 20 received Ad26.COV2.S at low or high dose, single or two shots; roughly five received placebo; per-sample allocation not given. Sampling occurred on day 63 after the first vaccine or placebo injection. Its platform was an Ad26 vector, and its expressed antigen was Wuhan-strain SARS-CoV-2 spike.

V usage is TRBV12-3 or TRBV12-4 and J usage is TRBJ1-2; D is unresolved. Sequenced here: peripheral blood, sampled in a trial of Ad26.COV2.S vaccine versus placebo. The receptor's source is a person between 18 and 65 years old who received the Ad26.COV2.S COVID-19 vaccine or a placebo. The CDR3 DNA reads TGTGCCAGCAGCCCCACCATCCCATTAGGCTACACCTTC. It encodes CASSPTIPLGYTF.